Following are 30 T cell receptor beta chains from one sample sequenced in a study of blood T cell repertoires in COVID-19. The table came from immunoSEQ multiplex PCR; TCRdb's copy has only in-frame clones and leaves some out. The table shows about 100,000 clones, with less than 90% occurring only once. The source material was peripheral blood. These receptors all come from a man in his 60s with acute or convalescent COVID-19.

The gene calls are TRBV19 and TRBJ2-3, with 7 bases fitting TRBD1. The V gene's germline CDR1 is LNHDA and CDR2 SQIVND (reference sequence). Trimming at V came to 4 bases and at J to 7 bases, leaving 8 bases not matched to a gene. This CDR3 region has 14 residues. CDR3 in DNA: TGTGCCAGTAGTACCGGACAGGAGCCCTATACGCAGTATTTT. Amino acids: CASSTGQEPYTQYF.

This clone was detected only once. This chain connects TRBV6-6 to TRBJ2-1, with 14 bases aligning to TRBD2. CDR1 and CDR2 (germline): MNHNY, SVGAGI (reference sequence). This CDR3 spans 15 amino acids. V shed 4 bases and J 7 bases; nucleotides not matched to a gene: 3. The CDR3 spells CASSWTSGGRNEQFF. In nucleotides, the CDR3 is TGTGCCAGCAGTTGGACTAGCGGGGGGAGAAATGAGCAGTTCTTC.

The CDR3 DNA is TGTGCCAGCAGCACCTGGCGGGAGCTGTTTTTT. Encoded protein: CASSTWRELFF. The chain recombines TRBV6-2 or TRBV6-3 with TRBJ2-2; D unresolved. Per the germline V gene, CDR1 is MNHEY and CDR2 is SVGEGT. The V end lost 6 bases, the J end lost 9 bases, and 8 bases lay between the germline ends. The CDR3 has 11 residues.

Only a few counts were recorded for this clone. V gene TRBV11-1 combines with J gene TRBJ2-1; D is possibly TRBD2 (6 bases). From germline, CDR1 is SGHAT and CDR2 FQDESV (reference sequence). CDR3 length: 13 residues. Trimming removed 6 bases at V and 12 bases at J, with 18 bases between. CDR3 loop: CASRGTDHKAQFF. Written as DNA, the CDR3 is TGTGCCAGCAGGGGGACTGATCACAAGGCGCAGTTCTTC.

This rearrangement joins TRBV3-1 (or the pseudogene TRBV3-2) to TRBJ2-7; TRBD2 aligns across 11 bases. There are 15 residues in the CDR3. J lost 4 bases, V lost 3 bases, and 5 bases had no gene match. CDR1 is LGHDT and CDR2 is YNNKEL in the germline V gene (reference sequence). The CDR3 coding sequence is TGTGCCAGCAGCCACACTAGCGGGGGCTTTTACGAGCAGTACTTC. This encodes CASSHTSGGFYEQYF.

The gene calls are TRBV19 and TRBJ2-7; 9 nucleotides line up with TRBD2. V lost 11 bases, J lost 4 bases, and 12 bases stayed unmatched. This CDR3 has 14 residues. CDR1 is LNHDA, CDR2 SQIVND, per germline (reference sequence). The CDR3 nucleotides read TGTGCCGGGGAGGGGATAGCGGGAGATTACGAGCAGTACTTC. Residues: CAGEGIAGDYEQYF.

The rearrangement uses TRBV10-3 and TRBJ2-3, with a possible D match to TRBD2 (9 bases). V was cut by 10 bases and J by 0 bases, with 29 bases left in between. The V gene's germline CDR1 is ENHRY and CDR2 SYGVKD. CDR3 size: 19 residues. CDR3 bases: TGTGCCACCCGAACAGGGGGGGGTAGCGGGAGAGTTAGCACAGATACGCAGTATTTT. Protein: CATRTGGGSGRVSTDTQYF.

The chain employs TRBV6-5 and TRBJ1-5; no definite D call. The CDR3 has 16 residues. With 2 bases removed from V and 1 base from J, the gap between germline ends came to 12 bases. The germline CDR1 and CDR2 sequences are MNHEY and SVGAGI. The DNA of the CDR3 is TGTGCCAGCAGTTACGCGGGCATGAGGAGCAATCAGCCCCAGCATTTT. The encoded protein is CASSYAGMRSNQPQHF.

This clone appeared a single time. The rearrangement uses TRBV30 and TRBJ2-5, with a weak D call TRBD1 (6 bases). The germline V gene encodes CDR1 GTSNPN and CDR2 SVGIG (reference sequence). Trimming took off 4 bases at V and 1 base at J, with 13 bases between the two ends. The CDR3 is 14 amino acids. The CDR3 DNA reads as TGTGCCTGGAACAAGGGACACCTCCAAGAGACCCAGTACTTC. It encodes CAWNKGHLQETQYF.

This clone appeared once. The rearrangement joins TRBV5-1 to TRBJ2-5, with TRBD1 as a possible D gene (6 bases). Germline V lookup: CDR1 SGHRS, CDR2 YFSETQ. This CDR3 is 13 amino acids long. Between the trimmed V and J ends, which lost 2 bases and 4 bases, there was a span of 9 bases. CDR3 bases: TGCGCCAGCAGCTTACCAGGGGTAGAGACCCAGTACTTC. It codes for CASSLPGVETQYF.

The V and J genes are TRBV6-5 and TRBJ1-5, with TRBD1 matching 7 bases. The trim removed 2 bases at V and 2 bases at J, leaving 3 bases unmatched. Germline assignment: CDR1 MNHEY and CDR2 SVGAGI. CDR3 size: 15 residues. The CDR3 DNA is TGTGCCAGCAGTTACGACGGACAGGGCAATCAGCCCCAGCATTTT. Amino acids: CASSYDGQGNQPQHF.

The rearrangement links TRBV5-4 to TRBJ1-6; no clear D. CDR1 is SGHNT, CDR2 YYREEE, per germline (reference sequence). V was pared by 2 bases and J by 7 bases, with 16 bases between. This CDR3 is built from 16 residues. The CDR3 is CASSFDQIGLNSPLHF. The CDR3 DNA reads as TGTGCCAGCAGCTTTGATCAGATCGGGTTAAATTCACCCCTCCACTTT.

The chain employs TRBV6-5 and TRBJ1-1; a possible D gene is TRBD1 (6 bases). Between the trimmed V and J ends, which lost 6 bases and 5 bases, there was a span of 10 bases. Germline V gene sequence: CDR1 MNHEY, CDR2 SVGAGI. The CDR3 totals 12 residues. CDR3 amino acids: CASRRRGTEAFF. The CDR3, as DNA: TGTGCCAGCAGACGCAGGGGAACTGAAGCTTTCTTT.

The chain has TRBV5-6 and TRBJ1-2; weak D call: TRBD1 (5 bases). Trimming stripped 4 bases from V and 7 bases from J, with 17 bases between. The CDR3 runs to 14 residues. The germline gives CDR1 SGHDT, CDR2 YYEEEE. This CDR3 reads CASSGGTRRGGYTF. CDR3 DNA: TGTGCCAGCAGCGGCGGGACCCGGAGGGGTGGCTACACCTTC.

The rearrangement uses TRBV19 and TRBJ1-3; 7 nucleotides line up with TRBD1. This CDR3 has 16 amino acids. Germline-derived CDR1 and CDR2 are LNHDA and SQIVND (reference sequence). After removal of 8 bases from V and 2 bases from J, the junction contained 12 bases not matched to a gene. CDR3 loop: CASGLFSGTAGNTIYF. CDR3 bases: TGTGCCAGTGGATTATTCTCAGGGACAGCTGGAAACACCATATATTTT.

V is TRBV29-1 and J is TRBJ2-3; TRBD1 aligns across 9 bases. This CDR3 contains 11 residues. V was clipped by 8 bases and J by 6 bases; unmatched bases: 3. Germline V gene lookup returns CDR1 SQVTM and CDR2 ANQGSEA. The CDR3 nucleotides read TGCAGCCAAGGACAGGGGGATACGCAGTATTTT. Translated, it gives CSQGQGDTQYF.

The V and J genes are TRBV3-1 (or the pseudogene TRBV3-2) and TRBJ2-2; D unclear. CDR1 is LGHDT, CDR2 YNNKEL, per germline (reference sequence). Trimming stripped 2 bases from V and 5 bases from J, with 15 bases between. There are 16 residues in the CDR3. The CDR3 sequence is CASSQFSELRTGELFF. Here the CDR3 DNA reads TGTGCCAGCAGCCAATTTTCCGAATTACGGACCGGGGAGCTGTTTTTT.

This clone was counted between two and nine times. V usage is TRBV11-2 and J usage is TRBJ1-1; D is perhaps TRBD1 (6 bases). This CDR3 region has 15 residues. Trimming removed 4 bases from V and 3 bases from J, with 15 bases in between. Germline-derived CDR1 and CDR2 are SGHAT and FQNNGV. The CDR3 sequence is CASSWGTGLDTEAFF. The CDR3 nucleotides are TGTGCCAGCAGCTGGGGAACAGGGTTGGACACTGAAGCTTTCTTT. Together with reference TRBV11-2 and TRBJ1-1, the CDR3 gives the full variable domain: EAGVAQSPRYKIIEKRQSVAFWCNPISGHATLYWYQQILGQGPKLLIQFQNNGVVDDSQLPKDRFSAERLKGVDSTLKIQPAKLEDSAVYLCASSWGTGLDTEAFFGQGTRLTVV.

The chain carries TRBV5-4 and TRBJ1-1; D ambiguous. The germline V and J ends were trimmed by 2 bases and 3 bases, with 14 bases remaining between them. Germline values: CDR1 SGHNT, CDR2 YYREEE (reference sequence). The CDR3 runs to 15 residues. CDR3 sequence reads: CASSLKGAMHTEAFF. The DNA for the CDR3 is TGTGCCAGCAGCTTAAAGGGAGCGATGCACACTGAAGCTTTCTTT.

This sequence joins TRBV4-1 and TRBJ2-3; 11 positions agree with TRBD1. The germline CDR1 and CDR2 sequences are MGHRA and YSYEKL. Trimming at V came to 5 bases and at J to 4 bases, leaving 5 bases not matched to a gene. CDR3 length: 15 amino acids. CDR3 bases: TGCGCCAGCAGCTTCGGACAGGGGGCCTCAGATACGCAGTATTTT. This gives the protein CASSFGQGASDTQYF.

The rearrangement links TRBV5-1 to TRBJ1-2, with TRBD1 identical over 7 bases. V lost 3 bases to trimming and J lost 7 bases; unmatched junction nucleotides: 3. The germline CDR1 and CDR2 sequences are SGHRS and YFSETQ. The CDR3 is 12 residues long. The CDR3 region has the DNA TGCGCCAGCAGCTCCAGGGGGGCTGGCTACACCTTC. Amino acids: CASSSRGAGYTF. The variable domain in full, with the rest retrieved from reference TRBV5-1 and TRBJ1-2, is KAGVTQTPRYLIKTRGQQVTLSCSPISGHRSVSWYQQTPGQGLQFLFEYFSETQRNKGNFPGRFSGRQFSNSRSEMNVSTLELGDSALYLCASSSRGAGYTFGSGTRLTVV.

V gene TRBV30 combines with J gene TRBJ1-1, with D hard to call. The CDR3 contains 15 residues. With 4 bases removed from V and 0 bases from J, the gap between germline ends came to 15 bases. Germline CDR1 reads GTSNPN; CDR2 reads SVGIG (reference sequence). In DNA, the CDR3 is TGTGCCTGGAACCGCCAGGATGGAATGAACACTGAAGCTTTCTTT. Its translation is CAWNRQDGMNTEAFF.

V usage is TRBV7-2 and J usage is TRBJ2-1; D might be TRBD2 (6 bases). CDR3 length: 16 amino acids. In germline, CDR1 is SGHTA, CDR2 FQGNSA. V gave up 1 base and J gave up 5 bases, with 15 bases separating them. The CDR3 here is CASSLVASAVNNEQFF. CDR3 coding DNA: TGTGCCAGCAGCTTAGTCGCTAGCGCGGTTAACAATGAGCAGTTCTTC.

The V and J genes are TRBV10-3 and TRBJ2-2; TRBD2 agrees at 12 bases. CDR1 ENHRY and CDR2 SYGVKD come from the germline V gene. J lost 9 bases, V lost 8 bases, and 10 bases had no gene match. The CDR3 is 15 residues long. The CDR3 loop reads CAISRTSGDIRELFF. CDR3 sequence (DNA): TGTGCCATCTCTAGGACTAGCGGGGATATAAGGGAGCTGTTTTTT.

The genes are TRBV12-3 or TRBV12-4 and TRBJ2-5; D is perhaps TRBD1 (6 bases). Trimming took off 6 bases at V and 9 bases at J, with 17 bases between the two ends. The CDR3 has 13 amino acids. The CDR3 DNA reads as TGTGCCAGCAGAAAGGACAGTTCATGGGCCCAGTACTTC. Translation: CASRKDSSWAQYF.

The rearrangement uses TRBV6-2 or TRBV6-3 and TRBJ2-1, with 8 bases lining up with TRBD1. Germline V gene data show CDR1 as MNHEY and CDR2 as SVGEGT. This CDR3 has 12 amino acids. V was clipped by 5 bases and J by 15 bases; unmatched bases: 9. The CDR3 is CASSGLRQGRFF. The CDR3 coding sequence is TGTGCCAGCAGTGGGCTGAGACAGGGGCGGTTCTTC.

This clone was recorded once. V gene TRBV6-5 combines with J gene TRBJ2-2, with D possibly TRBD2 on 5 matching bases. CDR3 size: 15 residues. V was trimmed by 2 bases and J by 5 bases, leaving 12 bases between them. The V gene's germline CDR1 is MNHEY and CDR2 SVGAGI. CDR3: CASSYGREGTGELFF. In DNA form, the CDR3 reads TGTGCCAGCAGTTACGGACGGGAAGGGACCGGGGAGCTGTTTTTT.

The chain carries TRBV5-6 and TRBJ1-2, with D possibly being TRBD1 (5 bases). V was cut by 4 bases and J by 2 bases, with 12 bases left in between. This CDR3 comprises 14 residues. Looked up from germline, CDR1 is SGHDT and CDR2 is YYEEEE. The CDR3 loop is CASSGWTRNYGYTF. CDR3 bases: TGTGCCAGCAGCGGCTGGACAAGGAACTATGGCTACACCTTC.

This chain joins TRBV29-1 and TRBJ1-2; D not resolved. The CDR3 loop spans 11 amino acids. Germline CDR1 SQVTM, CDR2 ANQGSEA. The V and J ends lost 4 bases and 0 bases respectively, with 3 bases between them. CDR3 DNA: TGCAGCGTTGCCGCTAACTATGGCTACACCTTC. It codes for CSVAANYGYTF.

The V call is TRBV19, the J call TRBJ1-1, with unresolved D. Trimming took 3 bases from V and 4 from J, leaving 12 bases between them. The CDR3 spans 14 residues. Germline V gives CDR1 LNHDA, CDR2 SQIVND (reference sequence). The CDR3 loop reads CASSMTAGITEAFF. In nucleotides, the CDR3 is TGTGCCAGTAGTATGACTGCCGGGATCACTGAAGCTTTCTTT.